This T cell receptor beta chain was recovered during a study of T cell responses to AZD1222 COVID-19 vaccine. Study-level points and caveats: The donor cohort was predominantly white British with a female majority, and clonal diversity may have been underestimated.

Worth noting for this clone: Its antigen is unidentified.

The CDR3 has 16 amino acids. V lost 4 bases and J lost 3, with 19 bases in between. CDR1 and CDR2 (germline): SGDLS, YYNGEE. The data were produced by immunoSEQ multiplex PCR, yet TCRdb's version contains in-frame clones alone and is incomplete. The table lists about 140,000 clones, roughly 92% of them singletons, with about 5.5% in the top ten. Sequenced material: peripheral blood, taken on day 0 of AZD1222 vaccination. V usage is TRBV9 and J usage is TRBJ1-2; D perhaps matches TRBD1 (5 bases). This TCR was sampled from an adult in good health. CDR3 nucleotides: TGTGCCAGCAGCCCGCGAATCTTGACAGTGGACTATGGCTACACCTTC. Translating it yields CASSPRILTVDYGYTF.